This passage covers 9 T cell receptor beta chains from one sample sequenced in a study of regulatory T cells in long-lasting Graves disease. As for time point: newly diagnosed GD, antithyroid drugs for less than 3 months. The TCR library used RNA extracted from PBMCs. Arm-PCR with iRepertoire HTBI primers amplified the CDR3 regions for these TCR beta libraries. TCRdb redid the calling of the multiplex PCR reads with MiXCR, one entry per CDR3 protein. Among around 470,000 distinct CDR3 sequences listed, less than 15% were seen once. These same data were also listed under a study on T cells in Graves' hyperthyroidism and ophthalmopathy.

The sequencing used peripheral blood mononuclear cells (PBMCs), collected at new diagnosis, from a patient treated with antithyroid drugs. The receptor set was obtained from a woman in her 50s with Graves disease.

This clonotype showed up many times. The CDR3 DNA is TGTGCCAGCAGTTTAGTTCCTAGCGGGAGCGTCGAGCAGTACTTC. Its translation is CASSLVPSGSVEQYF. V usage is TRBV28 and J usage is TRBJ2-7, with 10 bases aligning to TRBD2. The CDR3 has 15 residues. The V segment lost 2 bases and the J segment 6 bases; nucleotides outside the gene matches: 7. Germline V CDR1 and CDR2: MDHEN, SYDVKM.

This chain joins TRBV12-3 or TRBV12-4 and TRBJ2-5; D perhaps matches TRBD2 (5 bases). This CDR3 has 14 residues. V was clipped by 4 bases and J by 5 bases, with 14 bases between them. The CDR3, as DNA: TGTGCCAGCAGTTCAAATGGGGAGAGGGAGACCCAGTACTTC. This translates into CASSSNGERETQYF.

The rearrangement uses TRBV11-2 and TRBJ1-1; D possibly corresponds to TRBD1 (6 bases). Per germline, CDR1 SGHAT and CDR2 FQNNGV. Deletions cut 0 bases from V and 6 bases from J, with 14 bases between. This CDR3 comprises 15 residues. CDR3 DNA sequence: TGTGCCAGCAGCTTAGAGCTAGGGGGGCAATCTGAAGCTTTCTTT. Translating gives CASSLELGGQSEAFF.

This clonotype was observed many times. The CDR3: CASNEFEAYEQYF. The DNA of the CDR3 is TGTGCCAGCAACGAGTTTGAGGCCTACGAGCAGTACTTC. The chain combines TRBV2 with TRBJ2-7; D is uncertain. In germline, CDR1 is SNHLY, CDR2 FYNNEI. The CDR3 sequence is 13 residues long. V was cut by 7 bases and J by 2 bases, with 12 bases left in between.

This clonotype was observed many times. The V call is TRBV19, the J call TRBJ2-7; D possibly corresponds to TRBD1 (6 bases). Germline V gene lookup returns CDR1 LNHDA and CDR2 SQIVND (reference sequence). The CDR3 is 16 residues long. The germline V and J ends were trimmed by 5 bases and 2 bases, with 19 bases remaining between them. CDR3 residues: CASSAPQQTGTYEQYF. CDR3 in DNA: TGTGCCAGTAGTGCCCCTCAACAGACAGGCACCTACGAGCAGTACTTC.

On this clonotype itself: A single base separates this from a much larger clone, so it may be a read error. The rearrangement uses TRBV7-9 and TRBJ2-3, with 8 bases lining up with TRBD2. From germline, CDR1 is SEHNR and CDR2 FQNEAQ (reference sequence). With V trimmed by 7 bases and J by 0 bases, 3 bases remained unmatched. The CDR3 spans 14 residues. CDR3 region: CASIASGSTDTQYF. The CDR3 region has the DNA TGTGCCAGCATCGCTAGCGGGAGCACAGATACGCAGTATTTT.

This clonotype appeared many times. The genes are TRBV29-1 and TRBJ2-2; 9 bases map to TRBD1. Trimming took 7 bases from V and 3 from J; bases not matched to a gene: 3. Germline V lookup: CDR1 SQVTM, CDR2 ANQGSEA. This CDR3 is built from 13 residues. CDR3 in DNA: TGCAGCGGGGACAGGGAGGACACCGGGGAGCTGTTTTTT. Translated: CSGDREDTGELFF.

Note on this clonotype: This may arise from a read error, as a much more abundant clone is one base away. The chain joins TRBV14 to TRBJ1-1; the D is unclear. There are 15 residues in the CDR3. Trimming removed 1 base from V and 3 bases from J, with 12 bases in between. The germline V gene has CDR1 SGHDN and CDR2 FVKESK. CDR3 nucleotide sequence: TGTGCCAGCAGCCAAGTTGGGCCCTTGGACACTGAAGCTTTCTTT. The encoded protein is CASSQVGPLDTEAFF. Variable domain in full (rest from reference TRBV14 and TRBJ1-1): EAGVTQFPSHSVIEKGQTVTLRCDPISGHDNLYWYRRVMGKEIKFLLHFVKESKQDESGMPNNRFLAERTGGTYSTLKVQPAELEDSGVYFCASSQVGPLDTEAFFGQGTRLTVV.

V usage is TRBV10-3 and J usage is TRBJ1-4; D gene ambiguous. Germline lookup yields CDR1 ENHRY and CDR2 SYGVKD. V lost 4 bases and J 5 bases, leaving 2 bases between the germline ends. The CDR3 loop spans 11 amino acids. CDR3 sequence: CAISVNEKLFF. The CDR3 nucleotides are TGTGCCATCAGTGTGAATGAAAAACTGTTTTTT.